This TCR beta chain was identified in a study of CD8 T cells in Susac syndrome. Study findings and constraints: The relatively small number of individuals in the TCR sequencing and HLA analysis was acknowledged by the study.

Germline V gene lookup returns CDR1 SGHTA and CDR2 FQGNSA. The CDR3 extends over 14 amino acids. V shed 5 bases and J shed 4 bases, with 11 bases lying between them. Random hexamers primed reverse transcription of roughly 0.45 to 1 ug RNA. TCRdb used MiXCR to reprocess the immunoSEQ multiplex PCR reads, holding one entry per CDR3 protein. The sample holds a few hundred thousand distinct CDR3 sequences, about 92% seen once. A remark on this clonotype: Antigen unknown.

The rearrangement links TRBV7-2 to TRBJ1-4; TRBD1 is a possible D gene (6 bases). The material sequenced was CD4+ T cells from PBMCs. The sequence was obtained from a human donor with multiple sclerosis. CDR3 nucleotides: TGTGCCAGCAGCCGTCAGGGGAATAATGAAAAACTGTTTTTT. As protein: CASSRQGNNEKLFF. Full variable domain (rest looked up from reference TRBV7-2 and TRBJ1-4): GAGVSQSPSNKVTEKGKDVELRCDPISGHTALYWYRQSLGQGLEFLIYFQGNSAPDKSGLPSDRFSAERTGGSVSTLTIQRTQQEDSAVYLCASSRQGNNEKLFFGSGTQLSVL.